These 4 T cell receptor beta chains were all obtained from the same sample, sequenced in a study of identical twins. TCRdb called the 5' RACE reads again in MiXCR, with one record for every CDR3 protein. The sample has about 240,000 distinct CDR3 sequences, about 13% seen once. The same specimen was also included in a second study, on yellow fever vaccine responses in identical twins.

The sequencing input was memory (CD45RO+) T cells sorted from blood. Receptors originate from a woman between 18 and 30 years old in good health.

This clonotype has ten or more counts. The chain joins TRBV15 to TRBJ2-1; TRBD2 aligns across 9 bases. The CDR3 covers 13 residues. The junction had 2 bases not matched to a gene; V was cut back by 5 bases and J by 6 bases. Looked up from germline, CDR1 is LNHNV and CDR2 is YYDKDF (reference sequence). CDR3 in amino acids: CATSGLASNEQFF. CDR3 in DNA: TGTGCCACCAGCGGACTAGCGAGCAATGAGCAGTTCTTC.

DNA of the CDR3: TGTGCCAGCAGTGGGACAGTCTACTATGGCTACACCTTC. Encoded protein: CASSGTVYYGYTF. The chain has TRBV25-1 and TRBJ1-2, with a tentative D call TRBD1 (6 bases). Germline V lookup: CDR1 MGHDK, CDR2 SYGVNS. This CDR3 comprises 13 residues. Trimming left V 4 bases short and J 3 bases short, with 9 bases between.

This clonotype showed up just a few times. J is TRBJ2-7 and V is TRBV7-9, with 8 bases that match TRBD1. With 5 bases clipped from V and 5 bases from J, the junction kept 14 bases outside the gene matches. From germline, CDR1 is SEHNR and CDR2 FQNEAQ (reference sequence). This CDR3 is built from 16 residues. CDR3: CASSLRGSGGLDEQYF. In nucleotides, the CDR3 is TGTGCCAGCAGCCTACGAGGGTCAGGGGGCCTAGACGAGCAGTACTTC.

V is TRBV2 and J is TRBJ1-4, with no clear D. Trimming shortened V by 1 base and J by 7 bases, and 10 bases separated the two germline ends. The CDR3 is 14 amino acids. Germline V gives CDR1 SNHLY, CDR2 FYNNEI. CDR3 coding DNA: TGTGCCAGCAGTGAAGACCTCGAAGGTGAAAAACTGTTTTTT. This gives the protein CASSEDLEGEKLFF.